Below, 19 T cell receptor beta chains from the same sample are listed, as sequenced in a study of T cell clonality in common variable immunodeficiency. Profiled with immunoSEQ multiplex PCR; TCRdb holds only in-frame clones, not every one. Altogether under 60,000 clones were found in the sample, and no singletons occur. The source material was peripheral blood mononuclear cells. The source is a person between 18 and 69 years old in good health.

This clone was recorded at least ten times. The CDR3 is cut off 3 residues early in the read; its end comes from the germline J gene. The chain has TRBV20-1 and TRBJ2-3; TRBD1 is a possible D gene (5 bases). CDR1 is DFQATT and CDR2 is SNEGSKA in the germline V gene (reference sequence). Between the trimmed V and J ends, which lost 5 bases and 0 bases, there was a span of 15 bases. There are 15 residues in the CDR3. The CDR3 loop is CSADWGGRSTDTQYF. Incomplete CDR3 DNA: TGCAGTGCTGACTGGGGCGGCAGGAGCACAGATACG.

The table lists this clone with many counts. The CDR3 extends 3 residues past the end of the read, so its final part is completed from the germline J gene. This chain joins TRBV6-4 and TRBJ2-5, with 9 nucleotides matching TRBD1. Trimming took 4 bases from V and 5 from J; bases not matched to a gene: 2. The CDR3 has 13 amino acids. Looked up from germline, CDR1 is MRHNA and CDR2 is SNTAGT. The CDR3 DNA, read in part, is TGTGCCAGCAGTGGAGACAGGGGGGAGACC. Translated, it gives CASSGDRGET. The full CDR3 is CASSGDRGETQYF.

This clone came up many times. With the read ending 3 residues before the CDR3 end, the germline J gene is used to fill in that end. V gene TRBV7-8 combines with J gene TRBJ1-1; the D gene is possibly TRBD1 (5 bases). This CDR3 is built from 16 residues. Germline V gives CDR1 SGHVS, CDR2 FQNEAQ. Trimming removed 6 bases from V and 7 bases from J, with 24 bases in between. The CDR3 loop is CASRRRRGEGEIEAFF. CDR3 DNA (partial): TGTGCCAGCAGACGCCGGCGGGGCGAAGGGGAAATTGAA.

There are many counts of this clone. The read ends 3 residues before the CDR3 terminus; that terminus is restored from the germline J gene. V gene TRBV4-2 combines with J gene TRBJ2-2; 7 positions match TRBD2. CDR1 is LGHNA and CDR2 is YNFKEQ in the germline V gene. Trimming cost V 1 base and J 2 bases; bases outside gene matches: 4. CDR3 length equals 16 residues. The CDR3 here is CASSQAGLLNTGELFF. The sequenced CDR3 bases are TGTGCCAGCAGCCAAGCGGGACTACTTAACACCGGGGAG.

This clone was detected many times. The DNA read from the CDR3 is TGCAGTGCTTGGACAGACTCCTACGAG. Residues: CSAWTDSYE. The entire CDR3 is CSAWTDSYEQYF. The chain links TRBV20-1 to TRBJ2-7, with D perhaps matching TRBD1 (6 bases). The CDR3 extends 3 residues past the end of the read, so its final part is completed from the germline J gene. Germline V lookup: CDR1 DFQATT, CDR2 SNEGSKA (reference sequence). CDR3 length equals 12 residues. Trimming shortened V by 5 bases and J by 0 bases, and 8 bases separated the two germline ends.

This clone was detected many times. The read falls 3 residues short of the CDR3 end, and the missing part is taken from the germline J gene. The rearrangement links TRBV7-2 to TRBJ2-7; D remains ambiguous. In germline, CDR1 is SGHTA, CDR2 FQGNSA. This CDR3 is built from 15 residues. Trimming stripped 0 bases from V and 3 bases from J, with 12 bases between. The sequenced CDR3 bases are TGTGCCAGCAGCTTAGCGGTCGCGGCCAACTACGAG. Its protein product is CASSLAVAANYE. The complete CDR3 reads CASSLAVAANYEQYF.

This clone was recorded many times. The CDR3 end lies 3 residues beyond the end of the read and is filled in from the germline J gene. The rearrangement links TRBV19 to TRBJ2-2; TRBD2 matches at 11 bases. The V and J ends lost 3 bases and 8 bases, in that order; junction bases with no gene match: 11. This CDR3 spans 17 amino acids. Germline values: CDR1 LNHDA, CDR2 SQIVND (reference sequence). CDR3 sequence: CASSIRLAGLSGGELFF. The sequenced part of the CDR3 DNA is TGTGCCAGTAGTATCCGACTAGCGGGGCTTTCAGGGGGGGAG.

This clone was observed at least ten times. The CDR3 end falls 3 residues outside the read, so it is completed with the germline J gene. The rearrangement joins TRBV12-3 or TRBV12-4 to TRBJ1-3, with a weak D call TRBD1 (5 bases). This CDR3 contains 15 residues. V lost 3 bases and J 4 bases, leaving 13 bases between the germline ends. The CDR3 reads CASSFEGAPGNTIYF. CDR3 DNA, as far as it was read: TGTGCCAGCAGTTTTGAAGGGGCACCCGGAAACACC.

This clone was recorded at least ten times. The DNA read from the CDR3 is TGTGCCATCAGTGCCGGGACAGGGGGCGAAGGTGTACGCAGCAATCAGCCC. Its protein is CAISAGTGGEGVRSNQP. The whole CDR3 sequence reads CAISAGTGGEGVRSNQPQHF. This chain links TRBV10-3 with TRBJ1-5; 12 nucleotides line up with TRBD1. Sequencing ends 3 residues short of the CDR3 end; the germline J gene provides the rest. J lost 1 base, V lost 4 bases, and 14 bases had no gene match. This CDR3 contains 20 residues. Germline values: CDR1 ENHRY, CDR2 SYGVKD.

This clone has just a few counts. The read stops 3 residues short of the end of the CDR3; the missing end is completed from the germline J gene. This chain links TRBV11-1 with TRBJ2-5, with 8 bases that match TRBD1. Germline assignment: CDR1 SGHAT and CDR2 FQDESV (reference sequence). CDR3 length equals 14 residues. The V segment lost 5 bases and the J segment 1 base; nucleotides outside the gene matches: 3. CDR3 bases read: TGTGCCAGCAGCCGTACAGGGGGCCAAGAGACC. It translates to CASSRTGGQET. The whole CDR3 protein reads CASSRTGGQETQYF.

As regards this clone: The CDR3 end is not reached by the read, which stops 3 residues before it; the germline J gene fills it in. This sequence joins TRBV7-2 and TRBJ2-3, with 11 bases aligning to TRBD1. From germline, CDR1 is SGHTA and CDR2 FQGNSA. The CDR3 spans 15 residues. The CDR3 loop reads CASRRDRGSQETQYF. Incomplete CDR3 DNA: TGTGCCAGCAGGAGGGACAGGGGGTCCCAAGAGACG.

Ten or more counts support this clone. The read terminates 3 residues before the CDR3 end, so the remaining end is supplied by the germline J gene. This chain joins TRBV6-1 and TRBJ1-5; D may be TRBD1 (6 bases). Germline V gene sequence: CDR1 MNHNS, CDR2 SASEGT. The CDR3 has 15 residues. The V gene lost 3 bases and the J gene lost 6 bases, with 15 bases spanning the gap. The CDR3 DNA, read in part, is TGTGCCAGCAGTGAGCAGGGGCGTTATAGTCAGCCC. Its translation is CASSEQGRYSQP. From start to end, the CDR3 is CASSEQGRYSQPQHF.

At least ten counts were recorded for this clone. The CDR3 end is not reached by the read, which stops 3 residues before it; the germline J gene fills it in. The V gene is TRBV20-1, the J gene TRBJ2-3, with TRBD2 matching over 11 bases. The CDR3 has 15 amino acids. Trimming at V came to 5 bases and at J to 6 bases, leaving 10 bases not matched to a gene. Germline CDR1 and CDR2: DFQATT and SNEGSKA (reference sequence). The CDR3 protein is CSAPTSGSIRDTQYF. The covered CDR3 bases are TGCAGTGCTCCTACTAGCGGGAGTATTAGGGATACG.

The table lists this clone with many counts. The CDR3 goes on 3 residues after the read ends, and that part is filled in from the germline J gene. The V call is TRBV7-9, the J call TRBJ2-1, with TRBD2 matching over 9 bases. Germline CDR1 is SEHNR and CDR2 is FQNEAQ (reference sequence). The CDR3 consists of 14 residues. The trim removed 3 bases at V and 5 bases at J, leaving 2 bases unmatched. The DNA read from the CDR3 is TGTGCCAGCAGCTTGGGACTAGCCAACAATGAG. It encodes CASSLGLANNE. The CDR3 in its entirety is CASSLGLANNEQFF.

The sample holds many counts of this clone. The observed sequence ends 3 residues before the CDR3 terminus, with the missing tail filled in from the germline J gene. The genes are TRBV19 and TRBJ2-2; D is possibly TRBD2 (6 bases). Per the germline V gene, CDR1 is LNHDA and CDR2 is SQIVND (reference sequence). This CDR3 is built from 18 residues. Trimming shortened V by 1 base and J by 0 bases, and 15 bases separated the two germline ends. CDR3 bases read: TGTGCCAGTAGTATAGTGGGCGGGATGGGAACGAACACCGGGGAG. This translates into CASSIVGGMGTNTGE. The entire CDR3 is CASSIVGGMGTNTGELFF.

This clone was counted many times. From the germline J gene comes the end of the CDR3, since the read stops 3 residues before it. This chain connects TRBV20-1 to TRBJ1-2, with no clear D. Trimming removed 3 bases from V and 2 bases from J, with 10 bases in between. This CDR3 has 13 amino acids. The V gene's germline CDR1 is DFQATT and CDR2 SNEGSKA (reference sequence). The CDR3 is CSASMTFNYGYTF. CDR3 DNA, as far as it was read: TGCAGTGCTAGCATGACATTCAACTATGGC.

In this sample, this clone turned up many times. The read stops 3 residues short of the end of the CDR3; the missing end is completed from the germline J gene. The rearrangement uses TRBV20-1 and TRBJ2-1; 7 bases line up with TRBD1. V lost 0 bases and J lost 4; bases outside the gene matches: 9. The V gene's germline CDR1 is DFQATT and CDR2 SNEGSKA (reference sequence). This CDR3 contains 16 residues. CDR3 DNA (partial): TGCAGTGCTAGAGATCCAAAGGGGGCGAGGTACAATGAG. It specifies CSARDPKGARYNE. The full CDR3 reads CSARDPKGARYNEQFF.

This clone was observed at least ten times. The read terminates 3 residues before the CDR3 end, so the remaining end is supplied by the germline J gene. The chain is built from TRBV20-1 and TRBJ2-5; D perhaps matches TRBD2 (6 bases). CDR3 length: 12 amino acids. The germline CDR1 and CDR2 sequences are DFQATT and SNEGSKA (reference sequence). Trimming left V 3 bases short and J 4 bases short, with 9 bases between. CDR3: CSARLRGETQYF. The CDR3 DNA, read in part, is TGCAGTGCTAGGTTGCGGGGAGAGACC.

This clone was seen many times. Sequencing ends 3 residues short of the CDR3 end; the germline J gene provides the rest. The rearrangement uses TRBV7-3 and TRBJ2-3, with TRBD2 matching over 8 bases. Germline V gene lookup returns CDR1 SGHTA and CDR2 FQGTGA. This CDR3 has 18 amino acids. Losses at the gene ends were 5 bases for V and 3 bases for J; bases not matched to a gene: 16. The CDR3 region is CASSNLAGRLKGTDTQYF. The CDR3 bases that were read are TGTGCCAGCAGCAACCTAGCGGGTCGTCTAAAGGGGACAGATACG.